The 18 T cell receptor beta chains listed next were all sequenced from one sample in a study of cytotoxic CD8 clonotypes in ibrutinib-treated CLL. Here immunoSEQ multiplex PCR was the method, and the copy in TCRdb shows in-frame clones only, minus some. Of hundreds of thousands of clones listed, 70% are singletons. The input for sequencing was PBMCs, taken after 24 months of ibrutinib treatment. The origin of the receptors is a human donor with chronic lymphocytic leukemia.

The rearrangement links TRBV20-1 to TRBJ2-5, with D uncertain. V shed 0 bases and J shed 2 bases, with 1 base lying between them. CDR1 is DFQATT and CDR2 is SNEGSKA in the germline V gene (reference sequence). The CDR3 has 11 amino acids. Here the CDR3 reads CSAREQETQYF. The CDR3 region has the DNA TGCAGTGCTAGAGAGCAAGAGACCCAGTACTTC.

The genes are TRBV7-9 and TRBJ1-1; D gene ambiguous. The CDR3 covers 12 residues. The V and J ends lost 5 bases and 7 bases respectively, with 11 bases between them. CDR1 SEHNR and CDR2 FQNEAQ come from the germline V gene (reference sequence). The DNA of the CDR3 is TGTGCCAGCAGCCCCACGGCTGGTGAAGCTTTCTTT. Protein product: CASSPTAGEAFF.

The chain uses TRBV5-6 and TRBJ1-2; 7 positions match TRBD1. The CDR3 is made up of 14 amino acids. Germline loops: CDR1 SGHDT, CDR2 YYEEEE. After removal of 0 bases from V and 4 bases from J, the junction contained 3 bases not matched to a gene. The CDR3 protein is CASSLEGAGYGYTF. The CDR3 bases are TGTGCCAGCAGCTTGGAGGGGGCGGGCTATGGCTACACCTTC. Filled out from reference TRBV5-6 and TRBJ1-2, the complete variable domain reads DAGVTQSPTHLIKTRGQQVTLRCSPKSGHDTVSWYQQALGQGPQFIFQYYEEEERQRGNFPDRFSGHQFPNYSSELNVNALLLGDSALYLCASSLEGAGYGYTFGSGTRLTVV.

The V gene is TRBV7-2, the J gene TRBJ2-7; 12 bases map to TRBD2. This CDR3 has 14 amino acids. V lost 6 bases and J lost 6; bases outside the gene matches: 6. From germline, CDR1 is SGHTA and CDR2 FQGNSA. CDR3 coding DNA: TGTGCCAGCAGTCGTCTAGCGGGAGGGTCCGAGCAGTACTTC. Encoded protein: CASSRLAGGSEQYF.

The rearrangement links TRBV30 to TRBJ1-4; possibly TRBD1 for D (5 bases). This CDR3 comprises 18 residues. Germline values: CDR1 GTSNPN, CDR2 SVGIG (reference sequence). V lost 5 bases and J 0 bases, leaving 22 bases between the germline ends. The CDR3: CAWSRDSPIFATNEKLFF. The CDR3 region has the DNA TGTGCCTGGTCAAGAGACAGCCCGATTTTTGCAACTAATGAAAAACTGTTTTTT.

The genes are TRBV7-9 and TRBJ1-1; weak D call: TRBD1 (6 bases). The CDR3 has 12 residues. Germline CDR1 is SEHNR and CDR2 is FQNEAQ (reference sequence). Trimming took off 5 bases at V and 4 bases at J, with 8 bases between the two ends. In nucleotides, the CDR3 is TGTGCCAGCAGCCAGGGGAGCACTGAAGCTTTCTTT. Protein: CASSQGSTEAFF. The full variable domain, completed using reference TRBV7-9 and TRBJ1-1, is DTGVSQNPRHKITKRGQNVTFRCDPISEHNRLYWYRQTLGQGPEFLTYFQNEAQLEKSRLLSDRFSAERPKGSFSTLEIQRTEQGDSAMYLCASSQGSTEAFFGQGTRLTVV.

This chain joins TRBV28 and TRBJ2-6, with a tentative D call TRBD2 (6 bases). From germline, CDR1 is MDHEN and CDR2 SYDVKM. This CDR3 is built from 16 residues. V was pared by 3 bases and J by 6 bases, with 15 bases between. The CDR3 is CASSLWGDVKANVLTF. The DNA for the CDR3 is TGTGCCAGCAGTTTGTGGGGGGATGTGAAGGCCAACGTCCTGACTTTC.

This clone was seen a handful of times. The rearrangement uses TRBV27 and TRBJ2-3, with 7 bases lining up with TRBD1. V was pared by 3 bases and J by 3 bases, with 12 bases of the junction left unmatched. CDR1 is MNHEY and CDR2 is SMNVEV in the germline V gene (reference sequence). There are 17 residues in the CDR3. In nucleotides, the CDR3 is TGTGCCAGCAGTTTGTGGGGGAAGGGGGCTCGGACAGATACGCAGTATTTT. It is translated as CASSLWGKGARTDTQYF.

The chain combines TRBV9 with TRBJ2-1, with 7 positions matching TRBD2. This CDR3 spans 18 amino acids. Germline CDR1 and CDR2: SGDLS and YYNGEE. The J segment lost 0 bases and the V segment lost 0 bases, leaving 9 bases of the junction unmatched. In DNA, the CDR3 is TGTGCCAGCAGCGTAGACGGGGGGATAACAAGCTCCTACAATGAGCAGTTCTTC. Translation gives CASSVDGGITSSYNEQFF.

The V call is TRBV9, the J call TRBJ1-4; D not resolved. This CDR3 comprises 14 residues. CDR1 and CDR2 (germline): SGDLS, YYNGEE. Trimming removed 3 bases from V and 0 bases from J, with 6 bases in between. The CDR3 DNA follows: TGTGCCAGCAGCGCTCTTGCAACTAATGAAAAACTGTTTTTT. Translating it yields CASSALATNEKLFF.

This clone has just a few counts. One end of the junction does not line up with germline, which may come from a read error. This rearrangement joins TRBV7-7 to TRBJ2-3, with 8 bases aligning to TRBD2. The germline V gene encodes CDR1 SSHAT and CDR2 FNYEAQ (reference sequence). The CDR3 length is 15 residues. The CDR3, as DNA: TGTGCTAGCAGCTTAGTCCCGGGGGGGGAAGATACGCAGTATTTT. Its protein product is CASSLVPGGEDTQYF.

The J gene is TRBJ2-7, the V gene TRBV30; D uncertain. Germline lookup yields CDR1 GTSNPN and CDR2 SVGIG (reference sequence). V was cut by 4 bases and J by 2 bases, with 9 bases left in between. CDR3 length: 12 residues. The CDR3 nucleotides read TGTGCCTGGACCCATGGGACCTACGAGCAGTACTTC. It is translated as CAWTHGTYEQYF.

The CDR3 reads CASKDESDEQYF. The CDR3 region has the DNA TGTGCCAGCAAGGACGAATCGGACGAGCAGTACTTC. The V gene is TRBV28, the J gene TRBJ2-7; D is undetermined. Germline CDR1 MDHEN, CDR2 SYDVKM. This CDR3 has 12 residues. The V gene lost 7 bases and the J gene lost 5 bases, with 12 bases spanning the gap.

This clone was counted a single time. The chain links TRBV7-3 to TRBJ1-1; unclear D gene. Trimming stripped 6 bases from V and 0 bases from J, with 14 bases between. Germline CDR1 reads SGHTA; CDR2 reads FQGTGA. The CDR3 is 15 residues long. The CDR3 sequence: CASSPRRQMNTEAFF. For the CDR3, the DNA is TGTGCCAGCAGTCCGAGGAGGCAGATGAACACTGAAGCTTTCTTT.

A few counts support this clone. The chain couples TRBV7-9 to TRBJ2-7; 11 bases match TRBD1. Germline CDR1 and CDR2: SEHNR and FQNEAQ (reference sequence). The CDR3 loop spans 16 amino acids. The trim removed 0 bases at V and 2 bases at J, leaving 3 bases unmatched. CDR3 DNA sequence: TGTGCCAGCAGCTTAGCGGTGGGACAGGGGGCCTACGAGCAGTACTTC. This encodes CASSLAVGQGAYEQYF.

The V call is TRBV27, the J call TRBJ2-3; tentatively, D is TRBD2 (5 bases). CDR3 length equals 17 residues. Trimming cost V 6 bases and J 4 bases, with 23 bases left between them. Per germline, CDR1 MNHEY and CDR2 SMNVEV (reference sequence). The CDR3 spells CASSPRGSVRGADTQYF. The DNA of the CDR3 is TGTGCCAGCAGCCCACGGGGTAGCGTTAGAGGCGCAGATACGCAGTATTTT.

Turning to this clone: Other DNA sequences in this specimen translate into the identical CDR3. The rearrangement joins TRBV6-5 to TRBJ2-7; weak D call: TRBD1 (6 bases). V was shortened by 0 bases and J by 2 bases, with 11 bases between the two germline ends. CDR1 and CDR2 (germline): MNHEY, SVGAGI. This CDR3 is built from 15 residues. The CDR3 DNA reads as TGTGCCAGCAGTTACTCGTCCAGGGGAGCCTACGAGCAGTACTTC. The encoded protein is CASSYSSRGAYEQYF.

The V call is TRBV7-9, the J call TRBJ2-1; the D call may be TRBD1 or TRBD2 (5 bases each). In germline, CDR1 is SEHNR, CDR2 FQNEAQ (reference sequence). V was pared by 7 bases and J by 8 bases, with 18 bases between. The CDR3 is made up of 14 amino acids. CDR3 bases: TGTGCCAGCACCGCCGGGACCCCAAACGATGAGCAGTTCTTC. This codes for CASTAGTPNDEQFF.